A selection of T cell receptor beta chains follows, all from one sample in a study of shared clonotypes between healthy human individuals. Some clones are missing from TCRdb's copy, which holds only in-frame ones; the method was immunoSEQ multiplex PCR. The sample records millions of clones, roughly 92% being singletons. Sample: naive CD4+ T cells sorted from blood. The receptor set was obtained from a man younger than 35 in good health. CDR3s include the opening cysteine and the closing phenylalanine or tryptophan. A D gene is named only where the DNA matches it firmly. Expanded clones get a size class; other rows say once, few or many, or leave the size out.

v_gene	d_gene	j_gene	abundance	CDR3aa	CDR3nt
TRBV18	TRBD1	TRBJ2-7	.	CASSSGTGSYEQYF	TGTGCCAGCTCATCCGGGACAGGATCCTACGAGCAGTACTTC
TRBV4-1	.	TRBJ1-3	.	CASSPQTFTGNTIYF	TGCGCCAGCAGCCCGCAGACATTTACTGGAAACACCATATATTTT
TRBV4-1	.	TRBJ1-6	few	CASSPELKPGPSPLHF	TGCGCCAGCAGCCCCGAGTTAAAGCCCGGCCCTTCACCCCTCCACTTT
TRBV30	.	TRBJ1-1	.	CAWSGQQNTEAFF	TGTGCCTGGAGTGGACAGCAGAACACTGAAGCTTTCTTT
TRBV30	.	TRBJ1-5	few	CAWSHLGSNQPQHF	TGTGCCTGGAGTCACCTGGGAAGCAATCAGCCCCAGCATTTT
TRBV6-1	.	TRBJ2-7	once	CASSPQGYEQYF	TGTGCCAGCAGCCCCCAGGGCTACGAGCAGTACTTC
TRBV4-3	.	TRBJ2-1	once	CASSQDFEPNEQFF	TGCGCCAGCAGCCAAGACTTCGAGCCCAATGAGCAGTTCTTC
TRBV1	.	TRBJ1-2	.	CTSSQDHDWGVYTF	TGCACCAGCAGCCAAGATCACGACTGGGGAGTCTACACCTTC
TRBV2	TRBD1	TRBJ1-2	.	CASSKSVGQVYNYGYTF	TGTGCCAGCAGTAAAAGCGTAGGACAGGTTTATAACTATGGCTACACCTTC
TRBV11-2	.	TRBJ2-3	once	CASSLGFGDTDTQYF	TGTGCCAGCAGCTTAGGGTTCGGGGACACAGATACGCAGTATTTT
TRBV30	.	TRBJ2-3	.	CAWSGGGDTQYF	TGTGCCTGGAGTGGGGGCGGAGATACGCAGTATTTT
TRBV9	.	TRBJ2-6	.	CASSVRNSGANVLTF	TGTGCCAGCAGCGTACGAAACTCTGGGGCCAACGTCCTGACTTTC
TRBV9	.	TRBJ1-2	.	CASSVDDWAFYGYTF	TGTGCCAGCAGCGTAGATGATTGGGCATTCTATGGCTACACCTTC
TRBV19	.	TRBJ1-5	.	CASSIAGWQPQHF	TGTGCCAGTAGTATCGCGGGATGGCAGCCCCAGCATTTT
TRBV5-1	.	TRBJ1-1	.	CASSRVWGDTEAFF	TGCGCCAGCAGCAGGGTATGGGGGGACACTGAAGCTTTCTTT
TRBV5-4	TRBD1	TRBJ1-1	.	CASSYQGANTEAFF	TGTGCCAGCAGCTATCAGGGGGCGAACACTGAAGCTTTCTTT
TRBV7-2	.	TRBJ2-3	.	CASSPKLASFSDTQYF	TGTGCCAGCAGCCCGAAACTAGCTTCTTTTTCAGATACGCAGTATTTT
TRBV5-5	.	TRBJ1-1	.	CASSLPVTVNTEAFF	TGTGCCAGCAGCTTGCCGGTGACAGTAAACACTGAAGCTTTCTTT
TRBV27	.	TRBJ2-5	.	CASGTTGRAYF	TGTGCCAGCGGAACCACAGGGAGAGCGTACTTC
TRBV5-6	TRBD1	TRBJ1-2	.	CASSLGQGGNYGYTF	TGTGCCAGCAGCTTGGGACAGGGAGGAAACTATGGCTACACCTTC